A single sample gave rise to the 11 T cell receptor beta chains below, sequenced in a study of graft-versus-host responses after intestinal transplantation. The authors plated roughly 200,000 CFSE-labeled responder cells with roughly 200,000 irradiated, violet-dye-labeled stimulator cells. TCRdb's table, derived via immunoSEQ multiplex PCR, lists solely in-frame clones and lacks some. Here the sample spans roughly 15,000 clones, over 35% being singletons. Material: alloreactive CD8+ T cells from a mixed lymphocyte reaction culture, obtained before intestinal transplant. Subset here: CFSE-low proliferating T cells sorted from roughly 6-day pre-transplant mixed lymphocyte reaction (GvH or HvG direction). These receptors were obtained from a human patient who received an intestinal transplant.

This clone was recorded a few times. DNA of the CDR3: TGCGCCAGCAGCCAAGTCCGACTTAGCGGGGGGGCCCTAGATACGCAGTATTTT. Translated: CASSQVRLSGGALDTQYF. The V call is TRBV4-1, the J call TRBJ2-3; 11 positions match TRBD2. Germline trimming cut 1 base from V and 5 bases from J; bases unmatched to any gene: 11. The CDR3 extends over 18 amino acids. Looked up from germline, CDR1 is MGHRA and CDR2 is YSYEKL.

V is TRBV2 and J is TRBJ1-4; a weak D match, TRBD1 (6 bases). Germline loops: CDR1 SNHLY, CDR2 FYNNEI. Trimming left V 6 bases short and J 0 bases short, with 14 bases between. CDR3 size: 16 residues. The CDR3 DNA follows: TGTGCCAGCAGAGTGACAGGAGACGCAACTAATGAAAAACTGTTTTTT. It specifies CASRVTGDATNEKLFF.

The chain combines TRBV6-1 with TRBJ2-5; 7 bases align to TRBD1. Germline CDR1 is MNHNS and CDR2 is SASEGT. The V gene end was trimmed by 5 bases and the J gene end by 0 bases; junction bases not matched to a gene: 3. This CDR3 has 14 residues. As DNA, the CDR3 is TGTGCCAGCAGTCCGGGACAGTACCAAGAGACCCAGTACTTC. Amino acid sequence: CASSPGQYQETQYF.

V is TRBV9 and J is TRBJ1-2; a weak D match, TRBD1 (5 bases). CDR1 is SGDLS and CDR2 is YYNGEE in the germline V gene. The CDR3 totals 14 residues. Trimming took 4 bases from V and 2 from J, leaving 12 bases between them. CDR3 amino acids: CASSPGRGNYGYTF. CDR3 nucleotide sequence: TGTGCCAGCAGCCCCGGGCGGGGCAACTATGGCTACACCTTC.

This chain connects TRBV7-9 to TRBJ1-2; no reliable D call. The CDR3 sequence is 14 residues long. V was pared by 1 base and J by 0 bases, with 6 bases between. Germline V gene sequence: CDR1 SEHNR, CDR2 FQNEAQ (reference sequence). The chain's CDR3 is CASSLGDSNYGYTF. The CDR3 DNA sequence: TGTGCCAGCAGCTTAGGGGATTCTAACTATGGCTACACCTTC. The full variable domain, in which reference TRBV7-9 and TRBJ1-2 provide the parts outside the CDR3, is DTGVSQNPRHKITKRGQNVTFRCDPISEHNRLYWYRQTLGQGPEFLTYFQNEAQLEKSRLLSDRFSAERPKGSFSTLEIQRTEQGDSAMYLCASSLGDSNYGYTFGSGTRLTVV.

The rearrangement links TRBV6-1 to TRBJ1-2; TRBD1 agrees at 8 bases. The J segment lost 8 bases and the V segment lost 8 bases, leaving 10 bases of the junction unmatched. CDR1 is MNHNS, CDR2 SASEGT, per germline. There are 13 residues in the CDR3. CDR3 region: CASPDWTGIGYTF. As DNA, the CDR3 is TGTGCCAGCCCCGACTGGACAGGGATAGGCTACACCTTC.

This clone showed up just a few times. The chain links TRBV7-5 to TRBJ2-6; the table's TRBD1 call for D was not verified on the DNA. TRBV7-5 counts as a pseudogene. The CDR3 is made up of 18 amino acids. The CDR3 loop is CARRCGLSRQSRANVLTF. The CDR3 DNA follows: TGTGCCAGAAGGTGTGGGTTAAGTAGACAAAGTCGGGCCAACGTCCTGACTTTC.

The V call is TRBV27, the J call TRBJ1-2; D is possibly TRBD1 (6 bases). The CDR3 totals 13 residues. V lost 3 bases, J lost 4 bases, and 9 bases lay in between. The germline CDR1 and CDR2 sequences are MNHEY and SMNVEV (reference sequence). The CDR3 DNA reads as TGTGCCAGCAGTTTCGGACAGTCCTATGGCTACACCTTC. It translates to CASSFGQSYGYTF.

The chain carries TRBV6-1 and TRBJ2-7; D is uncertain. This CDR3 spans 10 amino acids. V was clipped by 8 bases and J by 7 bases, with 9 bases between them. Germline CDR1 is MNHNS and CDR2 is SASEGT. Here the CDR3 reads CASASWEQYF. The CDR3 DNA sequence: TGTGCCAGCGCCAGCTGGGAGCAGTACTTC.

V is TRBV6-6 and J is TRBJ2-4; possible D gene TRBD2, 5 bases. The CDR3 length is 14 residues. Per the germline V gene, CDR1 is MNHNY and CDR2 is SVGAGI (reference sequence). V was pared by 0 bases and J by 9 bases, with 12 bases between. The CDR3 protein is CASSYSPLECIQYF. The CDR3 DNA reads as TGTGCCAGCAGTTACTCCCCACTAGAGTGCATTCAGTACTTC.

V usage is TRBV11-2 and J usage is TRBJ2-6; the D is unclear. The CDR3 is 18 residues long. Germline loops: CDR1 SGHAT, CDR2 FQNNGV. Trimming cost V 0 bases and J 4 bases, with 16 bases left between them. CDR3 DNA: TGTGCCAGCAGCTTAGATCGGACGGACCCCTCGGGGGCCAACGTCCTGACTTTC. Translating gives CASSLDRTDPSGANVLTF.